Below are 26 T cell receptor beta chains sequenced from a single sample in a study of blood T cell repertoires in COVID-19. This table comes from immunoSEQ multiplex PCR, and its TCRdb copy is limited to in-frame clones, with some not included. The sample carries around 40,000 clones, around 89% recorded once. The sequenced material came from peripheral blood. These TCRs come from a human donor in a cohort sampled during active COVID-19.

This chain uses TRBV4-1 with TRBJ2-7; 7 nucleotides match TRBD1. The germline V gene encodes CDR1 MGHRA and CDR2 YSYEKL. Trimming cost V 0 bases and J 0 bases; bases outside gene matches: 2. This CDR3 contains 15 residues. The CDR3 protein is CASSQEDRYSYEQYF. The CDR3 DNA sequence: TGCGCCAGCAGCCAAGAGGACAGGTACTCCTACGAGCAGTACTTC.

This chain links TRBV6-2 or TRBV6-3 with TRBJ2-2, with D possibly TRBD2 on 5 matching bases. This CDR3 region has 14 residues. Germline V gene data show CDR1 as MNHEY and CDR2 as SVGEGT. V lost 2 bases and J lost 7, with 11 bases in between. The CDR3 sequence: CASSYGSSGGELFF. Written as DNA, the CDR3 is TGTGCCAGCAGTTACGGGAGCTCGGGCGGGGAGCTGTTTTTT.

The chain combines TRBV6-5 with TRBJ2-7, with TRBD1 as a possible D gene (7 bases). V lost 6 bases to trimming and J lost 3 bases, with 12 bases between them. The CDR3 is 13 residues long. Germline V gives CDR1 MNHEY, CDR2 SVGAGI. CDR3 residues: CASRQGGGYEQYF. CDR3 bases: TGTGCCAGCAGGCAGGGGGGCGGCTACGAGCAGTACTTC.

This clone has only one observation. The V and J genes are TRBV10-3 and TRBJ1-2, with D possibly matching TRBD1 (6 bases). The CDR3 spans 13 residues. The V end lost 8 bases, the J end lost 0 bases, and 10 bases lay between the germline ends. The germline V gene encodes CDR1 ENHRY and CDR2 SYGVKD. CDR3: CAIGRGANYGYTF. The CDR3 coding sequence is TGTGCCATCGGCAGGGGAGCTAACTATGGCTACACCTTC.

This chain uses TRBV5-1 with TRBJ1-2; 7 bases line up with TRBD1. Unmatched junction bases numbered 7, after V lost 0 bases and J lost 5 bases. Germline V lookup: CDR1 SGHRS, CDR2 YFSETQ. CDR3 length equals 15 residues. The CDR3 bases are TGCGCCAGCAGCTTGGGAACAGGGGTTGGGTATGGCTACACCTTC. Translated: CASSLGTGVGYGYTF.

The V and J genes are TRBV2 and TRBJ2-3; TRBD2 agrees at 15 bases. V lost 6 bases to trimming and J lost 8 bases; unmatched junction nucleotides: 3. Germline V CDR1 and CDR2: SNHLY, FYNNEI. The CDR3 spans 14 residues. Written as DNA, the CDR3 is TGTGCCAGCAGCGAGGGACTAGCGGGAGGTACGCAGTATTTT. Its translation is CASSEGLAGGTQYF.

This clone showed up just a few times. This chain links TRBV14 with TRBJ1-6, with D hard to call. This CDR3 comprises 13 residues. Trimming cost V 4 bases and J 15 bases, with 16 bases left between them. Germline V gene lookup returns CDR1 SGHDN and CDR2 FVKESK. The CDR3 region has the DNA TGTGCCAGCAGCCTCACGACGGGTGCTTACCTCCACTTT. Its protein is CASSLTTGAYLHF.

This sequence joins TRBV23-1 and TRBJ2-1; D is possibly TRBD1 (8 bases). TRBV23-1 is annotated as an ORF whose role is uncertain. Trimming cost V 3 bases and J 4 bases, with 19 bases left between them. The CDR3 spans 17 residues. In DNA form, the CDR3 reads TGCGCCAGCAGTCATACAGGGGGGGACCAGCAATACAATGAGCAGTTCTTC. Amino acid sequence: CASSHTGGDQQYNEQFF.

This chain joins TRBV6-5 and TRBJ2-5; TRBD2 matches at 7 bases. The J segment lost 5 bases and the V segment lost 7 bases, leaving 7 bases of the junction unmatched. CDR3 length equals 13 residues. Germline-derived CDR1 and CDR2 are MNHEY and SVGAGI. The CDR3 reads CASKTSPRETQYF. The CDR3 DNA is TGTGCCAGCAAGACTAGCCCTCGGGAGACCCAGTACTTC.

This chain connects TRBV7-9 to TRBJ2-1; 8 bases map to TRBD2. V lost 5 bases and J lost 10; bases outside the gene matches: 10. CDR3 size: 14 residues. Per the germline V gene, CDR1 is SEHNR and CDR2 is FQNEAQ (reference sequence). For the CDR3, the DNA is TGTGCCAGCAGCCGTTCGACTAGCGCACGGGAGCAGTTCTTC. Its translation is CASSRSTSAREQFF.

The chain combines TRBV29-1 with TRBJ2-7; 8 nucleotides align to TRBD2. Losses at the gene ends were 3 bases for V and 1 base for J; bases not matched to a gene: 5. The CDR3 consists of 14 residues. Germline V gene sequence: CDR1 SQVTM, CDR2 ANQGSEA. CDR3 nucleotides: TGCAGCGTTGAGAGCGGGAGAGGGTCCTACGAGCAGTACTTC. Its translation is CSVESGRGSYEQYF.

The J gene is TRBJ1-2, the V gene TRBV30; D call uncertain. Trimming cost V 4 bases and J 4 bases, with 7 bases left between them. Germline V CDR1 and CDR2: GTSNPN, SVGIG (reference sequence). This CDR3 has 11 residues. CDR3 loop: CAWTAIYGYTF. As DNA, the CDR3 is TGTGCCTGGACAGCGATCTATGGCTACACCTTC.

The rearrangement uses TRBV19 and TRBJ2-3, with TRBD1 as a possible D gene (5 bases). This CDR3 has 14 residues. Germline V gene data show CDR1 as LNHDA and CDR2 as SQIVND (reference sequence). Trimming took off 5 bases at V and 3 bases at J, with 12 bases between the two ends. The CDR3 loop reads CASSAQTVTDTQYF. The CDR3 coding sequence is TGTGCCAGTAGTGCCCAGACAGTTACAGATACGCAGTATTTT.

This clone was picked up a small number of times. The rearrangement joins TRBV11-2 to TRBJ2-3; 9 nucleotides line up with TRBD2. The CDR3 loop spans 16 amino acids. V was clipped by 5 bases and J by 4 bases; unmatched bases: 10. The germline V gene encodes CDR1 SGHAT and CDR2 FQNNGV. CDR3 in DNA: TGTGCCAGCAGCCCCCGGGGACTAGCAGTGGCAGATACGCAGTATTTT. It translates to CASSPRGLAVADTQYF. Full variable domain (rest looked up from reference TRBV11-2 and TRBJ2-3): EAGVAQSPRYKIIEKRQSVAFWCNPISGHATLYWYQQILGQGPKLLIQFQNNGVVDDSQLPKDRFSAERLKGVDSTLKIQPAKLEDSAVYLCASSPRGLAVADTQYFGPGTRLTVL.

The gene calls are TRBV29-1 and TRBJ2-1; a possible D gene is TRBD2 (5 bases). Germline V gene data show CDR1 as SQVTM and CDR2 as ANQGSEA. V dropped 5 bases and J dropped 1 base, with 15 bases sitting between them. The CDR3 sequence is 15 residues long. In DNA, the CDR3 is TGCAGCGTTTCCGTCTGGGCGGGTTCCTACAATGAGCAGTTCTTC. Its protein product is CSVSVWAGSYNEQFF.

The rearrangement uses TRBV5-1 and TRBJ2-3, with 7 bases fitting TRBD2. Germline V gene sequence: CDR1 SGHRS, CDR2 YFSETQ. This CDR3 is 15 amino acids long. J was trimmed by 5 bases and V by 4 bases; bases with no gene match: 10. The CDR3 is CASSPMSGARDTQYF. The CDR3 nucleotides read TGCGCCAGCAGCCCGATGAGCGGGGCCCGAGATACGCAGTATTTT.

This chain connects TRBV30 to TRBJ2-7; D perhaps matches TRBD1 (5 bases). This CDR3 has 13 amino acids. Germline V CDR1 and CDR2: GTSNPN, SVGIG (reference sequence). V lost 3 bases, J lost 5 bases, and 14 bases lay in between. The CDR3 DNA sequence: TGTGCCTGGAGGGATACAGGTTTCAACGAGCAGTACTTC. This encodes CAWRDTGFNEQYF.

CDR3 residues: CASRSSTRETQYF. The CDR3 DNA sequence: TGTGCCAGCAGATCAAGCACCAGGGAGACCCAGTACTTC. J is TRBJ2-5 and V is TRBV5-8; D remains unclear. The length of the CDR3 is 13 residues. V lost 5 bases, J lost 5 bases, and 13 bases lay in between. Germline V lookup: CDR1 SGHTS, CDR2 YDEGEE.

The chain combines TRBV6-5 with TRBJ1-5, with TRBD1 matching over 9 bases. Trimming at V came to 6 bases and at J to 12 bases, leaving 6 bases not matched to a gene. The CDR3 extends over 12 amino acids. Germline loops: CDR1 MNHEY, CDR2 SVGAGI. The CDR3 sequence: CASRKATGGQHF. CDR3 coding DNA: TGTGCCAGCAGAAAAGCGACAGGGGGCCAGCATTTT.

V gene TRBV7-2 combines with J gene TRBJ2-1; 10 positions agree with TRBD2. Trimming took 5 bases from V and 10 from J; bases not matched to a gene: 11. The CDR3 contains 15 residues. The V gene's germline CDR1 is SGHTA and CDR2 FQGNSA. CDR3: CASSQSIAGGYEQFF. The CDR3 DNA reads TGTGCCAGCAGCCAGTCGATAGCGGGGGGCTACGAGCAGTTCTTC.

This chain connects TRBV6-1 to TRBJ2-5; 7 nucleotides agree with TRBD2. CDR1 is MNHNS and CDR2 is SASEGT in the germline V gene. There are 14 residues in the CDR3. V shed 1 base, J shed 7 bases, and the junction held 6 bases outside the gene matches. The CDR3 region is CASSEGTRLGTQYF. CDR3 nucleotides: TGTGCCAGCAGTGAAGGGACTAGGTTGGGGACCCAGTACTTC.

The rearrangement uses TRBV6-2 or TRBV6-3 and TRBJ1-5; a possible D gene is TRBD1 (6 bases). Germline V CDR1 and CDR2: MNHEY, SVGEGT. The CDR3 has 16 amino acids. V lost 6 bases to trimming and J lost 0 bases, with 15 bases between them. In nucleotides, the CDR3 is TGTGCCAGCAGCCCTGGGGGGGCACCTAGCAATCAGCCCCAGCATTTT. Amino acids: CASSPGGAPSNQPQHF.

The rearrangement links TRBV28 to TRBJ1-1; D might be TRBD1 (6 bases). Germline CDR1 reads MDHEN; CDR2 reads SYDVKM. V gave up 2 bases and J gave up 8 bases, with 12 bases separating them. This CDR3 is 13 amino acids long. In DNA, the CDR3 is TGTGCCAGCAGTTTAGGACAGTTTACCGAAGCTTTCTTT. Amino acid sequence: CASSLGQFTEAFF.

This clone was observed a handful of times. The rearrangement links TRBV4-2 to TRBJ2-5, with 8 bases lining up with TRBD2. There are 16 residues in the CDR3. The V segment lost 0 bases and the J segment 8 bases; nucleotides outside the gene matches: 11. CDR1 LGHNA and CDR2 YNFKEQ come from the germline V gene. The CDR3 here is CASSQDTAGARETQYF. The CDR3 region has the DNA TGTGCCAGCAGCCAAGATACAGCGGGGGCGCGGGAAACCCAGTACTTC.

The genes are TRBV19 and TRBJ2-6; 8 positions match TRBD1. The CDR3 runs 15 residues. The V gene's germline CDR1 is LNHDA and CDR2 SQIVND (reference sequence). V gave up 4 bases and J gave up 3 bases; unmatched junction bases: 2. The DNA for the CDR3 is TGTGCCAGTAGTAAACAGGGGGTTGGGGCCAACGTCCTGACTTTC. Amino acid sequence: CASSKQGVGANVLTF.

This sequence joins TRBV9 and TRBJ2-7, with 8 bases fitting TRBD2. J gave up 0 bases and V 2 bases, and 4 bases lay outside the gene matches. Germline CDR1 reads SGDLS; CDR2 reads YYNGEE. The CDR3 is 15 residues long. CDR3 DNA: TGTGCCAGCAGCGTCCATAGCGGGAACTCCTACGAGCAGTACTTC. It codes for CASSVHSGNSYEQYF.